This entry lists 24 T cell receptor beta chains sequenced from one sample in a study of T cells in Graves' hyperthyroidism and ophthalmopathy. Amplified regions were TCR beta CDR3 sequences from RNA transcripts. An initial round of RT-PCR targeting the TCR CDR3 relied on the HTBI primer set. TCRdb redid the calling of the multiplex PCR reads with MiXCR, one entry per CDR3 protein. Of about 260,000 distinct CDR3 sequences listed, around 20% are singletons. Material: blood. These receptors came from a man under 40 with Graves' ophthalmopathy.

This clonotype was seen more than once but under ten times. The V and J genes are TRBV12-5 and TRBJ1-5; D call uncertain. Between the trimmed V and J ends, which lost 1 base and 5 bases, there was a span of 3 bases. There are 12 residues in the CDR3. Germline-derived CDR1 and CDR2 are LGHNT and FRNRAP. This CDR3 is CASGLAYQPQHF. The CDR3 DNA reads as TGTGCTAGTGGTTTGGCCTATCAGCCCCAGCATTTT.

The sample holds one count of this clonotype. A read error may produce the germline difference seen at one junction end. CDR3 region: CASGDQTTGELFF. Here the CDR3 DNA reads TGCGCCAGCGGCGACCAAACCACCGGGGAGCTGTTTTTT. The chain recombines TRBV6-1 with TRBJ2-2; D possibly corresponds to TRBD2 (5 bases). The CDR3 has 13 amino acids. From germline, CDR1 is MNHNS and CDR2 SASEGT.

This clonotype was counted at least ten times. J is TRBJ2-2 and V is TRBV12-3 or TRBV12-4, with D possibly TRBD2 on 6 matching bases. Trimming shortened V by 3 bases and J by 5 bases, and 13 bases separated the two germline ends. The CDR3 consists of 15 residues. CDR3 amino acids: CASSFSGRSTGELFF. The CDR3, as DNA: TGTGCCAGCAGTTTTTCAGGGAGGAGTACCGGGGAGCTGTTTTTT.

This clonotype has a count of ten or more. This CDR3 is CASSLRALNTEAFF. The CDR3 region has the DNA TGTGCCAGCAGTTTAAGGGCCCTGAACACTGAAGCTTTCTTT. The chain employs TRBV28 and TRBJ1-1, with D hard to call. The CDR3 has 14 amino acids. CDR1 and CDR2 from the germline V gene are MDHEN and SYDVKM. The V end was cut by 2 bases, the J end by 0 bases, with 7 bases between.

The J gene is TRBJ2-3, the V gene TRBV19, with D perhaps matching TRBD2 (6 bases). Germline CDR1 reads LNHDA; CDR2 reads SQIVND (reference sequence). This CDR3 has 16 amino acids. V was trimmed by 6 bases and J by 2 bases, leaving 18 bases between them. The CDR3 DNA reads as TGTGCCAGTAGCCTATCGGTGGGCGGGGACACAGATACGCAGTATTTT. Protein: CASSLSVGGDTDTQYF. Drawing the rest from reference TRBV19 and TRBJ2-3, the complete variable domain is DGGITQSPKYLFRKEGQNVTLSCEQNLNHDAMYWYRQDPGQGLRLIYYSQIVNDFQKGDIAEGYSVSREKKESFPLTVTSAQKNPTAFYLCASSLSVGGDTDTQYFGPGTRLTVL.

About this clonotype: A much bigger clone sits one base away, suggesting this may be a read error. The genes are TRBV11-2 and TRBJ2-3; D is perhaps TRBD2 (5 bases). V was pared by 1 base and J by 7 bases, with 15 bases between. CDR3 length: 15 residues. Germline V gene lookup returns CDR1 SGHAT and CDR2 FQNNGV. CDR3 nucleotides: TGTGCCAGCAGCTTAGGTAGTTCCGGGGTAAATACGCAGTATTTT. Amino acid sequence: CASSLGSSGVNTQYF.

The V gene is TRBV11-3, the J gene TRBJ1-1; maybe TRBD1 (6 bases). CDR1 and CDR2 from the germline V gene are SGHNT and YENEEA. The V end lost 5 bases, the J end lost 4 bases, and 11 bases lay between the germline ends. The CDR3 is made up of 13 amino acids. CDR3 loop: CASSQGTTTEAFF. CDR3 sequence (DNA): TGTGCCAGCAGCCAGGGGACAACCACTGAAGCTTTCTTT.

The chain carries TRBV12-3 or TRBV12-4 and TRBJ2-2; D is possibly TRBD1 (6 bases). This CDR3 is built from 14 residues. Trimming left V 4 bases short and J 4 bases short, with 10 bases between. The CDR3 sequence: CASSSTGITGELFF. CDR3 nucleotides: TGTGCCAGCAGTTCGACAGGAATCACCGGGGAGCTGTTTTTT.

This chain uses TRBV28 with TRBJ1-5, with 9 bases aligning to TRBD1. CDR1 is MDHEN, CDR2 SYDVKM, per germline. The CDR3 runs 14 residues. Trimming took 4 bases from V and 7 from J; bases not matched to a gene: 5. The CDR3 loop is CASSSGTGRQPQHF. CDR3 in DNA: TGTGCCAGCAGTTCGGGGACAGGGAGGCAGCCCCAGCATTTT.

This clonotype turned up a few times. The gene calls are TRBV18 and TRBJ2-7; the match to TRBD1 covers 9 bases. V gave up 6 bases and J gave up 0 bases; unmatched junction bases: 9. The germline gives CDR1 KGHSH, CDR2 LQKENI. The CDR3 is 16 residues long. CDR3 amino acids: CASSMGPGQGSYEQYF. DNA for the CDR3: TGTGCCAGCTCCATGGGCCCGGGACAGGGCTCCTACGAGCAGTACTTC. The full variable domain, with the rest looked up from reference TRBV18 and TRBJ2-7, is NAGVMQNPRHLVRRRGQEARLRCSPMKGHSHVYWYRQLPEEGLKFMVYLQKENIIDESGMPKERFSAEFPKEGPSILRIQQVVRGDSAAYFCASSMGPGQGSYEQYFGPGTRLTVT.

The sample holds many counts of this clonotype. The CDR3 loop is CASRQGTNTEAFF. CDR3 bases: TGTGCCAGTCGTCAAGGTACGAACACTGAAGCTTTCTTT. This chain uses TRBV11-2 with TRBJ1-1; the D is unclear. The germline V and J ends were trimmed by 9 bases and 1 base, with 12 bases remaining between them. The CDR3 sequence is 13 residues long. Germline lookup yields CDR1 SGHAT and CDR2 FQNNGV.

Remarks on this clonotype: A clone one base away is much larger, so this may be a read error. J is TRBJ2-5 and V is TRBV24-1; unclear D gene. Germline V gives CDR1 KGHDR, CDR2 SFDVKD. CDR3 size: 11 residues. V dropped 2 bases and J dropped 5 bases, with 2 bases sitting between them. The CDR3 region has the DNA TGTGCCACCAGTGATTGGGAGACCCAGTACTTC. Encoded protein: CATSDWETQYF.

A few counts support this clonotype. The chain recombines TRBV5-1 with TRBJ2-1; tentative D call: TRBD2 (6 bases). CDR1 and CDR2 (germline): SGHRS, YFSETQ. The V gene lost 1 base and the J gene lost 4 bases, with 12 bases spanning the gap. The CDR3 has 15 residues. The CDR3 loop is CASSLRGEDYNEQFF. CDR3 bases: TGCGCCAGCAGCTTGAGAGGGGAGGATTACAATGAGCAGTTCTTC.

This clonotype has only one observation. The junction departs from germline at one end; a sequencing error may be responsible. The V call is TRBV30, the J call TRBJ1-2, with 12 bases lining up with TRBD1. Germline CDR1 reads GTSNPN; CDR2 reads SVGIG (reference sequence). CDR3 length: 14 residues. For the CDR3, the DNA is TGTGCCTGGAGACTGGGACAGGGGGCCTATGGCTACGCCTTC. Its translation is CAWRLGQGAYGYAF.

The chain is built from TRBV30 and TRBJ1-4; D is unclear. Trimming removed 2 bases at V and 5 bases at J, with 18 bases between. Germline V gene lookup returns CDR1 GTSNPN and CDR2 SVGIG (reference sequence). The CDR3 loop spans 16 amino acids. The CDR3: CAWSTAPDGGNEKLFF. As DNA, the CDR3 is TGTGCCTGGAGTACAGCTCCCGACGGCGGAAATGAAAAACTGTTTTTT.

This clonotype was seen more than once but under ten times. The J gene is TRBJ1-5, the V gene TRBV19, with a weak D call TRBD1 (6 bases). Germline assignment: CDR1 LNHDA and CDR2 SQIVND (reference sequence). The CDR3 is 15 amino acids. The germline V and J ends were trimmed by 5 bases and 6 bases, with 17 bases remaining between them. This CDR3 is CASSPKQGNGQPQHF. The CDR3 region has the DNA TGTGCCAGTAGTCCAAAACAGGGTAACGGTCAGCCCCAGCATTTT.

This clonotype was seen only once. The CDR3 DNA sequence: TGTGCCAGCATCATTTCAGACCGGGATACGCAGTATTTT. This codes for CASIISDRDTQYF. V gene TRBV5-4 combines with J gene TRBJ2-3; D call uncertain. V was shortened by 6 bases and J by 6 bases, with 14 bases between the two germline ends. The CDR3 runs 13 residues. In germline, CDR1 is SGHNT, CDR2 YYREEE (reference sequence).

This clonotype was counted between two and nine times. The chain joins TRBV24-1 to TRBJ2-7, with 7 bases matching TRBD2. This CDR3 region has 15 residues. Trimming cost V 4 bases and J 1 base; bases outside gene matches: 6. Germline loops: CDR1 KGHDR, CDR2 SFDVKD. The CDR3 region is CATSDGGIGSYEQYF. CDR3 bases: TGTGCCACCAGTGACGGGGGGATCGGTTCCTACGAGCAGTACTTC.

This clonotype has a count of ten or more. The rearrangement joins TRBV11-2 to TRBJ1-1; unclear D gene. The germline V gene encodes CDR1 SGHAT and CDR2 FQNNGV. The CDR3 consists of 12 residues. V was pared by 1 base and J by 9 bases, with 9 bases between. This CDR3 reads CASSLVTAQAFF. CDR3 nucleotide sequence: TGTGCCAGCAGCTTAGTTACGGCCCAAGCTTTCTTT.

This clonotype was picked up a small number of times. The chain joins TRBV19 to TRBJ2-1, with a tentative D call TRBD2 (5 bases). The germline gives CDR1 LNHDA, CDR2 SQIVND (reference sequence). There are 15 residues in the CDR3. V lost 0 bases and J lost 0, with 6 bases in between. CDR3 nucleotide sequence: TGTGCCAGTAGTATAGAGGGGAGCTCCTACAATGAGCAGTTCTTC. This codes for CASSIEGSSYNEQFF.

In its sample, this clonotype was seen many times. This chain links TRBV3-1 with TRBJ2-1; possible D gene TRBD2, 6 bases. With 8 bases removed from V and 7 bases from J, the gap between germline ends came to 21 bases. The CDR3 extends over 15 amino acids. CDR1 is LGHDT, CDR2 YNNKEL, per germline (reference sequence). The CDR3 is CASLYRGTPWNEQFF. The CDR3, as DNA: TGTGCCAGCCTTTATCGCGGGACTCCCTGGAATGAGCAGTTCTTC.

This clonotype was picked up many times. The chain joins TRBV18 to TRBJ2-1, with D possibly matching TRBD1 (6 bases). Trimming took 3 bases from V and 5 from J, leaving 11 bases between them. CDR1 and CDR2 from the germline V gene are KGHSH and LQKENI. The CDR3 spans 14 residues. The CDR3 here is CASSPDRKNNEQFF. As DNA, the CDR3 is TGTGCCAGCTCACCGGACAGAAAGAACAATGAGCAGTTCTTC.

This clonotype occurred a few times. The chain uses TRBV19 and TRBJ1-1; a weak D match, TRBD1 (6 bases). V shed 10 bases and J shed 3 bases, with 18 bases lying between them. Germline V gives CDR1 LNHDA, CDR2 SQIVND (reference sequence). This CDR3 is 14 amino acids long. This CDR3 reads CATRPDSLYTEAFF. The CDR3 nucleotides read TGTGCCACCAGACCGGACAGCCTATACACTGAAGCTTTCTTT.

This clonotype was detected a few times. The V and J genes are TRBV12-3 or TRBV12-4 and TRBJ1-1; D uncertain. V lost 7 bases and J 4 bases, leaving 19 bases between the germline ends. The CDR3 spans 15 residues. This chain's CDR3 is CASKIVYGWGTEAFF. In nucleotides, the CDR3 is TGTGCCAGCAAGATCGTCTATGGATGGGGCACTGAAGCTTTCTTT.